Shown below are 30 T cell receptor beta chains from a single sample sequenced in a study of cytomegalovirus exposure and HLA in healthy donors. The PCR had 60 Vbeta and 13 Jbeta primers. Only in-frame clones appear in the TCRdb table, and some are missing; sequencing was by immunoSEQ multiplex PCR. The sample lists about 150,000 clones; around 80% were seen once. The sequenced sample was PBMCs. Receptors were obtained from a woman between 40 and 50 years old in good health and CMV-seronegative.

This clone was seen more than once but under ten times. The V and J genes are TRBV7-2 and TRBJ2-1, with 9 nucleotides matching TRBD2. The CDR3 covers 18 residues. Trimming at V came to 2 bases and at J to 1 base, leaving 9 bases not matched to a gene. In germline, CDR1 is SGHTA, CDR2 FQGNSA. CDR3: CASSLSLSGRGSYNEQFF. The CDR3 DNA reads TGTGCCAGCAGCTTATCCCTTAGCGGGAGAGGGTCCTACAATGAGCAGTTCTTC.

In its sample, this clone was seen once. At one end the junction does not follow the germline gene, possibly because of a read error. The chain recombines TRBV28 with TRBJ2-6, with D perhaps matching TRBD1 (5 bases). The CDR3 is 13 residues long. The germline CDR1 and CDR2 sequences are MDHEN and SYDVKM. The CDR3 bases are TGTGCCAGCAGCGCCTCTGGGGCCAACGGCCTGACTTTC. Amino acid sequence: CASSASGANGLTF. The full variable domain, its missing parts supplied by reference TRBV28 and TRBJ2-6, is DVKVTQSSRYLVKRTGEKVFLECVQDMDHENMFWYRQDPGLGLRLIYFSYDVKMKEKGDIPEGYSVSREKKERFSLILESASTNQTSMYLCASSASGANGLTFGAGSRLTVL.

This clone occurred a few times. The rearrangement uses TRBV27 and TRBJ1-2; D unresolved. Between the trimmed V and J ends, which lost 0 bases and 2 bases, there was a span of 16 bases. The germline V gene encodes CDR1 MNHEY and CDR2 SMNVEV (reference sequence). The CDR3 contains 17 residues. In nucleotides, the CDR3 is TGTGCCAGCAGTTTATCGTGGCGGGGAGTAGTGAACTATGGCTACACCTTC. As protein: CASSLSWRGVVNYGYTF.

The V and J genes are TRBV30 and TRBJ2-3, with 7 bases matching TRBD1. The germline V gene encodes CDR1 GTSNPN and CDR2 SVGIG (reference sequence). The junction had 13 bases not matched to a gene; V was cut back by 6 bases and J by 10 bases. The CDR3 loop spans 13 amino acids. CDR3 protein: CACLTSGTAPQYF. CDR3 nucleotide sequence: TGTGCCTGTCTAACTTCCGGGACAGCCCCGCAGTATTTT.

The count of this clone is one. The chain couples TRBV7-8 to TRBJ2-7, with 8 positions matching TRBD1. The V gene end was trimmed by 4 bases and the J gene end by 1 base; junction bases not matched to a gene: 9. Germline CDR1 is SGHVS and CDR2 is FQNEAQ. CDR3 length: 16 amino acids. In DNA form, the CDR3 reads TGTGCCAGCAGCTCGTTAACAGGGGGTTTATCCTACGAGCAGTACTTC. Translated, it gives CASSSLTGGLSYEQYF.

The rearrangement links TRBV28 to TRBJ1-1; D gene uncertain. This CDR3 spans 11 amino acids. Germline CDR1 reads MDHEN; CDR2 reads SYDVKM. Trimming pared 10 bases from V and 0 bases from J, leaving 6 bases between. CDR3 protein: CAIHMNTEAFF. The CDR3 DNA is TGTGCCATACACATGAACACTGAAGCTTTCTTT.

The rearrangement joins TRBV5-1 to TRBJ2-5, with a weak D call TRBD2 (5 bases). In germline, CDR1 is SGHRS, CDR2 YFSETQ. This CDR3 has 14 residues. V was cut by 1 base and J by 7 bases, with 14 bases left in between. CDR3 DNA: TGCGCCAGCAGCTTGTCCTACCTAGAGGGGACCCAGTACTTC. This sequence encodes CASSLSYLEGTQYF.

CDR3 coding DNA: TGTGCCAGCAGCCAAGGGACAGGGGATCTCTATGGCTACACCTTC. The encoded protein is CASSQGTGDLYGYTF. This rearrangement joins TRBV4-2 to TRBJ1-2; 9 nucleotides match TRBD1. Germline V gives CDR1 LGHNA, CDR2 YNFKEQ. The CDR3 spans 15 residues. V lost 1 base to trimming and J lost 4 bases; unmatched junction nucleotides: 4.

This sequence joins TRBV4-2 and TRBJ2-3; D perhaps matches TRBD2 (6 bases). CDR3 length: 17 residues. V shed 2 bases and J shed 4 bases, with 19 bases lying between them. The germline V gene has CDR1 LGHNA and CDR2 YNFKEQ. The CDR3, as DNA: TGTGCCAGCAGCCAACCACCCCTAGCGAGAGACCCAGATACGCAGTATTTT. Encoded protein: CASSQPPLARDPDTQYF.

This clone showed up just once. The chain recombines TRBV11-2 with TRBJ1-1; D is unclear. V dropped 6 bases and J dropped 5 bases, with 7 bases sitting between them. Germline V gene lookup returns CDR1 SGHAT and CDR2 FQNNGV. This CDR3 contains 11 residues. CDR3 loop: CASRTRTEAFF. The CDR3 bases are TGTGCCAGCAGGACTCGGACTGAAGCTTTCTTT.

V gene TRBV7-2 combines with J gene TRBJ2-2; 12 bases agree with TRBD2. J was trimmed by 3 bases and V by 5 bases; bases with no gene match: 4. CDR1 and CDR2 from the germline V gene are SGHTA and FQGNSA. The CDR3 sequence is 16 residues long. The CDR3 protein is CASSKTSGGHTGELFF. CDR3 coding DNA: TGTGCCAGCAGCAAAACTAGCGGGGGGCACACCGGGGAGCTGTTTTTT. The whole variable domain, filled in from reference TRBV7-2 and TRBJ2-2, reads GAGVSQSPSNKVTEKGKDVELRCDPISGHTALYWYRQSLGQGLEFLIYFQGNSAPDKSGLPSDRFSAERTGGSVSTLTIQRTQQEDSAVYLCASSKTSGGHTGELFFGEGSRLTVL.

The chain combines TRBV5-4 with TRBJ2-1; D gene uncertain. V lost 3 bases, J lost 4 bases, and 8 bases lay in between. CDR3 length: 13 residues. The germline gives CDR1 SGHNT, CDR2 YYREEE (reference sequence). The CDR3 loop reads CASSSGPYNEQFF. The CDR3 bases are TGTGCCAGCAGCTCTGGGCCGTACAATGAGCAGTTCTTC.

The chain has TRBV5-1 and TRBJ1-3, with a tentative D call TRBD1 (6 bases). V gave up 7 bases and J gave up 2 bases, with 10 bases separating them. The CDR3 runs to 13 residues. The germline gives CDR1 SGHRS, CDR2 YFSETQ. CDR3 residues: CASGTGTGNTIYF. CDR3 DNA: TGCGCCAGCGGAACAGGGACTGGAAACACCATATATTTT.

Only a few counts were recorded for this clone. CDR3 bases: TGTGCCAGCAGCCCCTTCTCCTACGAGCAGTACTTC. Its translation is CASSPFSYEQYF. This chain connects TRBV9 to TRBJ2-7; D is uncertain. Trimming shortened V by 4 bases and J by 0 bases, and 5 bases separated the two germline ends. CDR1 and CDR2 from the germline V gene are SGDLS and YYNGEE. The CDR3 length is 12 residues.

The CDR3 here is CASGRTGAFSGANVLTF. Here the CDR3 DNA reads TGTGCCAGCGGCCGGACAGGGGCTTTCTCTGGGGCCAACGTCCTGACTTTC. This chain joins TRBV2 and TRBJ2-6, with 9 bases lining up with TRBD1. The germline V gene encodes CDR1 SNHLY and CDR2 FYNNEI. V trimming: 8 bases; J trimming: 0 bases; junction bases outside the gene matches: 8. This CDR3 has 17 residues.

This clone was seen a single time. The rearrangement uses TRBV4-3 and TRBJ2-3; D possibly corresponds to TRBD2 (5 bases). The V end was cut by 0 bases, the J end by 5 bases, with 9 bases between. This CDR3 has 14 amino acids. The germline gives CDR1 LGHNA, CDR2 YSLEER. CDR3: CASSQDHEGDTQYF. CDR3 DNA sequence: TGCGCCAGCAGCCAAGATCACGAGGGAGATACGCAGTATTTT.

The rearrangement uses TRBV7-8 and TRBJ2-7; D is unclear. Germline assignment: CDR1 SGHVS and CDR2 FQNEAQ. The CDR3 loop spans 14 amino acids. V was shortened by 1 base and J by 3 bases, with 10 bases between the two germline ends. CDR3 amino acids: CASSLVPTSYEQYF. The CDR3 nucleotides are TGTGCCAGCAGCTTAGTTCCAACAAGCTACGAGCAGTACTTC.

CDR3 coding DNA: TGTGCCAGCAGCCAGATAGGAGGGGATACGCAGTATTTT. This translates into CASSQIGGDTQYF. The chain recombines TRBV5-4 with TRBJ2-3, with TRBD2 as a possible D gene (6 bases). The CDR3 contains 13 residues. Germline lookup yields CDR1 SGHNT and CDR2 YYREEE (reference sequence). Between the trimmed V and J ends, which lost 4 bases and 6 bases, there was a span of 12 bases.

A single count supports this clone. This chain links TRBV14 with TRBJ2-2, with D unclear. CDR1 is SGHDN and CDR2 is FVKESK in the germline V gene. This CDR3 region has 14 residues. The ends were cut back, 2 bases at V and 3 bases at J, with 7 bases in the middle. For the CDR3, the DNA is TGTGCCAGCAGCCAATTACGGTACACCGGGGAGCTGTTTTTT. Its protein is CASSQLRYTGELFF.

This clone occurred a few times. The V and J genes are TRBV20-1 and TRBJ1-2, with D unresolved. The germline gives CDR1 DFQATT, CDR2 SNEGSKA (reference sequence). V shed 5 bases and J shed 4 bases, with 8 bases lying between them. The CDR3 spans 11 residues. CDR3 bases: TGCAGTGCTCGGGAGATCTATGGCTACACCTTC. Translating it yields CSAREIYGYTF.

This clone showed up just a few times. V gene TRBV11-2 combines with J gene TRBJ1-3; no reliable D call. V shed 5 bases and J shed 3 bases, with 11 bases lying between them. Germline V CDR1 and CDR2: SGHAT, FQNNGV. There are 14 residues in the CDR3. The CDR3, as DNA: TGTGCCAGCAGCCACCCGGGGTATGGAAACACCATATATTTT. Protein: CASSHPGYGNTIYF.

The chain carries TRBV6-4 and TRBJ1-2; 7 nucleotides match TRBD1. The CDR3 spans 13 residues. Germline-derived CDR1 and CDR2 are MRHNA and SNTAGT. Unmatched junction bases numbered 5, after V lost 2 bases and J lost 8 bases. CDR3 sequence: CASSDETGSGYTF. The CDR3 DNA follows: TGTGCCAGCAGTGACGAGACAGGGTCCGGCTACACCTTC.

Concerning this clone itself: The same CDR3 also results from other DNA sequences found in this sample. CDR3 residues: CSAILVLGSYEQYF. CDR3 bases: TGCAGTGCAATACTAGTCCTAGGCTCCTACGAGCAGTACTTC. The V and J genes are TRBV29-1 and TRBJ2-7; possible D gene TRBD2, 5 bases. The CDR3 is made up of 14 amino acids. Germline V gene data show CDR1 as SQVTM and CDR2 as ANQGSEA.

The chain employs TRBV27 and TRBJ2-7, with a tentative D call TRBD1 (5 bases). This CDR3 spans 12 amino acids. The V and J ends lost 6 bases and 4 bases respectively, with 10 bases between them. Germline assignment: CDR1 MNHEY and CDR2 SMNVEV (reference sequence). The CDR3, as DNA: TGTGCCAGCAGGGACAAGGGGTACGAGCAGTACTTC. It translates to CASRDKGYEQYF.

The chain couples TRBV7-2 to TRBJ2-5; 8 nucleotides line up with TRBD2. This CDR3 region has 16 residues. From germline, CDR1 is SGHTA and CDR2 FQGNSA. V trimming: 5 bases; J trimming: 5 bases; junction bases outside the gene matches: 13. The DNA of the CDR3 is TGTGCCAGCAGCCCCAGGTTGGGTAGCGGGGAGGAGACCCAGTACTTC. Translated, it gives CASSPRLGSGEETQYF.

V is TRBV5-1 and J is TRBJ2-3; possibly TRBD1 for D (6 bases). V was clipped by 3 bases and J by 4 bases, with 15 bases between them. This CDR3 region has 15 residues. CDR1 and CDR2 (germline): SGHRS, YFSETQ. The CDR3, as DNA: TGCGCCAGCAGCTCTACAGGGATTTCCCCAGATACGCAGTATTTT. This translates into CASSSTGISPDTQYF.

The chain employs TRBV11-3 and TRBJ2-3; D not resolved. The CDR3 spans 12 residues. V lost 5 bases, J lost 6 bases, and 9 bases lay in between. Germline CDR1 reads SGHNT; CDR2 reads YENEEA. DNA for the CDR3: TGTGCCAGCAGCGAAACAGTGGATACGCAGTATTTT. It yields the protein CASSETVDTQYF.

The chain uses TRBV7-2 and TRBJ2-2; 7 nucleotides match TRBD1. This CDR3 comprises 15 residues. V lost 3 bases and J lost 5; bases outside the gene matches: 6. Germline CDR1 SGHTA, CDR2 FQGNSA. CDR3 in amino acids: CASSFDRARTGELFF. The CDR3 DNA reads as TGTGCCAGCAGCTTCGACAGGGCACGGACCGGGGAGCTGTTTTTT.

The chain is built from TRBV19 and TRBJ1-5, with D possibly matching TRBD1 (5 bases). The V end was cut by 6 bases, the J end by 6 bases, with 24 bases between. The CDR3 totals 17 residues. Germline V gene sequence: CDR1 LNHDA, CDR2 SQIVND (reference sequence). CDR3 bases: TGTGCCAGTAGCCATACCGCATCCCAGGGAAGGGGTCAGCCCCAGCATTTT. Its translation: CASSHTASQGRGQPQHF.

This chain links TRBV28 with TRBJ2-7; tentative D call: TRBD1 (5 bases). CDR1 MDHEN and CDR2 SYDVKM come from the germline V gene. CDR3 length equals 14 residues. V lost 1 base and J lost 6, with 13 bases in between. The DNA of the CDR3 is TGTGCCAGCAGTTTATTCTCAACAGGCTCCGAGCAGTACTTC. Translating gives CASSLFSTGSEQYF.